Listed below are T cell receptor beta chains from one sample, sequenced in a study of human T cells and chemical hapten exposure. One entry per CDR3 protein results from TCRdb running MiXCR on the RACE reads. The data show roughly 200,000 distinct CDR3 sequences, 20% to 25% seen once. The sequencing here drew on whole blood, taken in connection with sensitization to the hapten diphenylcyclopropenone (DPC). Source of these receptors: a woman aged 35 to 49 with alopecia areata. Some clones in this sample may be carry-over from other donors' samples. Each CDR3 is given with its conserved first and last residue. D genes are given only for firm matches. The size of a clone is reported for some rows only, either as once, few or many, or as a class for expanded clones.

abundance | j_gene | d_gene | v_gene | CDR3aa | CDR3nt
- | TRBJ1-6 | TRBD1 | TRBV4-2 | CASSQDWQGASPLHF | TGTGCCAGCAGCCAAGATTGGCAGGGGGCATCACCCCTCCACTTT
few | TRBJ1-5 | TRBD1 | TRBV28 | CASSGQGGQPQHF | TGTGCCAGCAGCGGACAGGGAGGGCAGCCCCAGCATTTT
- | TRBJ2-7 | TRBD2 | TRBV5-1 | CASSLVRGGDEQYF | TGCGCCAGCAGCTTGGTACGCGGGGGGGACGAGCAGTACTTC
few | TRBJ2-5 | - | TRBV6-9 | CASQRGAETQYF | TGTGCCTCCCAAAGGGGGGCGGAGACCCAGTACTTC
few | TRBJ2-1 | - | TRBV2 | CASSASWGDHEQFF | TGTGCCAGCAGTGCGTCCTGGGGCGACCATGAGCAGTTCTTC
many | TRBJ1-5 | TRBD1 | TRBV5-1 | CASSFSTGGTNQPQHF | TGCGCCAGCAGCTTTTCGACAGGGGGGACGAATCAGCCCCAGCATTTT
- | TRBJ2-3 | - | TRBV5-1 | CASSLALSADTQYF | TGCGCCAGCAGCTTGGCCCTTAGCGCAGATACGCAGTATTTT
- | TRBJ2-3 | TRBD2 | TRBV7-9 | CASRPAGGTDTQYF | TGTGCCAGCAGACCAGCGGGAGGCACAGATACGCAGTATTTT
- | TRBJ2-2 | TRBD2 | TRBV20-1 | CSASRGGTGELFF | TGCAGTGCTAGCCGGGGGGGGACCGGGGAGCTGTTTTTT
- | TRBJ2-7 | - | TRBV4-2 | CASSQDQATYEQYF | TGTGCCAGCAGCCAAGATCAAGCAACTTACGAGCAGTACTTC
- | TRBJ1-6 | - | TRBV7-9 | CASSLSGANSPLHF | TGTGCCAGCAGCTTATCAGGGGCCAATTCACCCCTCCACTTT
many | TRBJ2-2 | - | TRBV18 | CASSPRPTGNTGELFF | TGTGCCAGCTCACCGCGGCCGACAGGAAACACCGGGGAGCTGTTTTTT
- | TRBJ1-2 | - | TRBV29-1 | CSVWDARGYTF | TGCAGCGTCTGGGACGCCAGAGGCTACACCTTC
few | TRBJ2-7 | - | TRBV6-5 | CASSYSGPSYEQYF | TGTGCCAGCAGTTACTCGGGGCCTAGCTACGAGCAGTACTTC
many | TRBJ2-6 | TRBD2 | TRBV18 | CASSPSQLAGGPGANVLTF | TGTGCCAGCTCACCTTCTCAACTAGCGGGAGGCCCTGGGGCCAACGTCCTGACTTTC
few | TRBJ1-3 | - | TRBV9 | CASSVAASDGTSGNTIYF | TGTGCCAGCAGCGTAGCCGCATCGGACGGTACCTCTGGAAACACCATATATTTT
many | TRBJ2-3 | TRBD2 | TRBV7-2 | CASSYFGGRGDTQYF | TGTGCCAGCAGCTATTTTGGCGGGAGGGGGGATACGCAGTATTTT
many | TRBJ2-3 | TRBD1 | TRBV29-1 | CSVAGGQGGDTQYF | TGCAGCGTTGCAGGAGGACAGGGCGGAGATACGCAGTATTTT
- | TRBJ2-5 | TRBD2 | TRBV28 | CASSSPWSGEAGTQYF | TGTGCCAGCAGTTCCCCTTGGAGCGGGGAAGCGGGGACCCAGTACTTC
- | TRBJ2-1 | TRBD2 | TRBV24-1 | CATAGLAGEGEQFF | TGTGCCACCGCGGGCCTAGCGGGAGAGGGTGAGCAGTTCTTC
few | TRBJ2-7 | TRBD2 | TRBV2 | CASRSRTSYEQYF | TGTGCCAGCAGGAGTAGGACTAGCTACGAGCAGTACTTC
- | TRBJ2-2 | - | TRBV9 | CASSVEGAGELFF | TGTGCCAGCAGCGTGGAAGGGGCCGGGGAGCTGTTTTTT
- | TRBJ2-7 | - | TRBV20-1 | CSARGRWSSYEQYF | TGCAGTGCGAGGGGACGGTGGAGCTCCTACGAGCAGTACTTC
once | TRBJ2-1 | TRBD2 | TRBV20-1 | CSATRTSRNEQFF | TGCAGTGCTACACGGACTAGCCGGAATGAGCAGTTCTTC
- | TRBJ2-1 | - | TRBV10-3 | CAISVNAGEQFF | TGTGCCATCAGTGTTAATGCGGGTGAGCAGTTCTTC
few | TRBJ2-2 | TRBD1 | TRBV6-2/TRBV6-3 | CASKEVAGQGNTGELFF | TGTGCCAGCAAGGAGGTCGCGGGACAGGGAAACACCGGGGAGCTGTTTTTT
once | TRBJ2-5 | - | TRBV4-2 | CASSQDHRETQYF | TGTGCCAGCAGCCAAGATCACCGGGAGACCCAGTACTTC
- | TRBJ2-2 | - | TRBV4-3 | CASSQGEGTGELFF | TGCGCCAGCAGCCAAGGAGAGGGGACCGGGGAGCTGTTTTTT
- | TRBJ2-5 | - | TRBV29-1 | CSYRKGETQYF | TGCAGCTATAGGAAGGGGGAGACCCAGTACTTC
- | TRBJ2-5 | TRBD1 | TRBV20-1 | CSAAGQGQETQYF | TGCAGTGCCGCGGGACAGGGCCAAGAGACCCAGTACTTC
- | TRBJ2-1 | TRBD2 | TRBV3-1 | CASSRGPAGAREQFF | TGTGCCAGCAGCCGAGGCCCAGCGGGAGCTCGGGAGCAGTTCTTC
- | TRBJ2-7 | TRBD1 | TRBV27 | CASGTRQGSHEQYF | TGTGCCAGCGGAACCCGACAGGGCTCCCACGAGCAGTACTTC
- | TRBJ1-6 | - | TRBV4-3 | CASSQVPPGTAEWAYNSPLHF | TGCGCCAGCAGCCAAGTACCTCCCGGGACTGCCGAGTGGGCCTATAATTCACCCCTCCACTTT
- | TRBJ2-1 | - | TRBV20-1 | CSAPLRGRSSYNEQFF | TGCAGTGCGCCGCTAAGGGGGAGGAGCTCCTACAATGAGCAGTTCTTC
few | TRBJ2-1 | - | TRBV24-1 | CATSPNLGTAQIDEQFF | TGTGCCACCAGTCCTAACCTCGGGACGGCTCAGATCGATGAGCAGTTCTTC
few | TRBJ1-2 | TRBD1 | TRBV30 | CAWTLGQPPNYGYTF | TGTGCCTGGACTTTGGGACAGCCCCCAAACTATGGCTACACCTTC
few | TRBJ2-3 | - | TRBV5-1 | CASSLNLFTDTQYF | TGCGCCAGCAGCTTGAACCTCTTCACAGATACGCAGTATTTT
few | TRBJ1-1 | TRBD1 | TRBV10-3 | CAIRDRGEDTEAFF | TGTGCCATCAGGGACAGGGGAGAGGACACTGAAGCTTTCTTT
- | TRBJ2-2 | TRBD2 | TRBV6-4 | CASSDSIAGDTGELFF | TGTGCCAGCAGTGACTCGATAGCGGGGGACACCGGGGAGCTGTTTTTT
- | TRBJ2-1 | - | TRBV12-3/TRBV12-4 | CASSVRQEQFF | TGTGCCAGCAGTGTGCGGCAAGAGCAGTTCTTC
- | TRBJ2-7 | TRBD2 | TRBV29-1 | CSARGRTSGISYEQYF | TGCAGCGCGCGGGGACGGACTAGCGGGATCTCCTACGAGCAGTACTTC
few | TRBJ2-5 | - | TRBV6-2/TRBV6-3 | CASSYWGEETQYF | TGTGCCAGCAGTTATTGGGGCGAGGAGACCCAGTACTTC
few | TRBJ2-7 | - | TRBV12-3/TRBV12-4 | CASSFGAGRNEQYF | TGTGCCAGCAGTTTTGGGGCAGGTCGAAACGAGCAGTACTTC
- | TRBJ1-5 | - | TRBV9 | CASSAEGNLQPQHF | TGTGCCAGCAGCGCGGAGGGCAATTTACAGCCCCAGCATTTT
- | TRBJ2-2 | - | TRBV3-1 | CASSQAGQAAGELFF | TGTGCCAGCAGCCAAGCAGGGCAGGCGGCCGGGGAGCTGTTTTTT
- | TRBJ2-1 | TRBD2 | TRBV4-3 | CASSQDGTSEYNEQFF | TGCGCCAGCAGCCAAGATGGGACTAGCGAGTACAATGAGCAGTTCTTC
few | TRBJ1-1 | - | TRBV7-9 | CASSLGPTEAFF | TGTGCCAGCAGCTTAGGACCAACTGAAGCTTTCTTT
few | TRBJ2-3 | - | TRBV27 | CASSLSGNLYTQYF | TGTGCCAGCAGTTTATCAGGGAACCTTTATACGCAGTATTTT
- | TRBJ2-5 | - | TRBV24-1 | CATSPRDGPQETQYF | TGTGCCACCAGTCCCCGGGACGGACCTCAAGAGACCCAGTACTTC
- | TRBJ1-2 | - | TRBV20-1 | CSARDFIGGGYTF | TGCAGTGCTAGAGATTTTATCGGTGGTGGCTACACCTTC
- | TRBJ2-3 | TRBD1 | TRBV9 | CASSVEGQGLSTDTQYF | TGTGCCAGCAGCGTAGAGGGACAGGGGCTGAGCACAGATACGCAGTATTTT
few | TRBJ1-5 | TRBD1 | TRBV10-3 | CAISRARGNQPQHF | TGTGCCATTTCCCGGGCCAGGGGGAATCAGCCCCAGCATTTT
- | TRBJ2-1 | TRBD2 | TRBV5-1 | CASSFSLAGGGPSEQFF | TGCGCCAGCAGCTTCTCTTTAGCGGGAGGGGGCCCATCTGAGCAGTTCTTC